This entry is about one T cell receptor beta chain. MiXCR, run by TCRdb on the 5' RACE reads, gives a single entry per CDR3 protein. The sample records 150,000 to 200,000 distinct CDR3 sequences, under 14% being singletons. Germline V gene lookup returns CDR1 SGDLS and CDR2 YYNGEE. This CDR3 region has 13 residues. V lost 2 bases and J lost 10; bases outside the gene matches: 3. The sample comes from a study of T-cell memory formation after mild COVID-19. The chain employs TRBV9 and TRBJ1-6, with 7 bases fitting TRBD1. The receptor comes from a man younger than 30 who had mild COVID-19 (a few samples of this study predate the infection). Cell type and time point are not known. Specimen: PBMCs or a T cell subset sorted from them (not recorded which). CDR3 amino acids: CASSVEGASPLHF. The DNA for the CDR3 is TGTGCCAGCAGCGTGGAGGGGGCATCACCCCTCCACTTT.